This note documents a single T cell receptor beta chain sequence. The V gene end was trimmed by 4 bases and the J gene end by 7 bases; junction bases not matched to a gene: 14. Germline loops: CDR1 SSHAT, CDR2 FNYEAQ (reference sequence). CDR3 length: 19 amino acids. Measured with immunoSEQ multiplex PCR; TCRdb has only the in-frame clones, and not every one. The sample lists roughly 490,000 clones; about three quarters were seen once. This entry is derived from a study of shared clonotypes between healthy human individuals. Across the study: The study drew on two women and a few men aged 18 to 49 as donors.

The clonotype comes from a woman between 40 and 50 years old in good health. Some clones in this sample may be carry-over from other donors' samples. The specimen was PBMCs. V and J are TRBV7-7 and TRBJ2-1; 15 nucleotides align to TRBD2. This chain's CDR3 is CASSCGQEGTSGRRNEQFF. CDR3 bases: TGTGCCAGCAGCTGCGGCCAGGAAGGGACTAGCGGGAGGAGGAATGAGCAGTTCTTC.